The 5 T cell receptor beta chains presented below share a single source sample, sequenced in a study of OX40 agonist ivuxolimab in advanced cancers. The repertoire was sequenced with immunoSEQ multiplex PCR; TCRdb's copy has only in-frame clones and lacks some. This sample has over 20,000 clones, with roughly three quarters found just once. This specimen consisted of CD4+ or CD8+ T cells sorted from blood, obtained in a trial of the OX40 agonist ivuxolimab. All receptors come from an adult with an advanced solid tumor such as melanoma, head and neck, liver or kidney cancer.

V usage is TRBV7-9 and J usage is TRBJ2-7; 9 bases are shared with TRBD1. After removal of 6 bases from V and 5 bases from J, the junction contained 17 bases not matched to a gene. CDR1 and CDR2 (germline): SEHNR, FQNEAQ (reference sequence). The CDR3 consists of 17 residues. CDR3 sequence (DNA): TGTGCCAGCAGTTCCCCGACCGCCGAACAGGGGGCCCACGAGCAGTACTTC. This translates into CASSSPTAEQGAHEQYF.

V and J are TRBV19 and TRBJ1-5; a weak D match, TRBD1 (5 bases). This CDR3 is 16 amino acids long. V was cut by 3 bases and J by 5 bases, with 17 bases left in between. The V gene's germline CDR1 is LNHDA and CDR2 SQIVND (reference sequence). The CDR3 coding sequence is TGTGCCAGTAGTATCTTTTCCTGGGGGATCGATCAGCCCCAGCATTTT. Translation gives CASSIFSWGIDQPQHF.

This rearrangement joins TRBV10-1 to TRBJ2-1; 11 nucleotides align to TRBD2. The CDR3 runs 14 residues. V was pared by 3 bases and J by 9 bases, with 4 bases of the junction left unmatched. Germline CDR1 is WNHNN and CDR2 is SYGVQD (reference sequence). The CDR3 here is CASSDLAGGSEQFF. CDR3 sequence (DNA): TGCGCCAGCAGTGACCTAGCGGGGGGTAGTGAGCAGTTCTTC.

This clone was counted a single time. The J gene is TRBJ1-2, the V gene TRBV25-1; D is unresolved. The germline CDR1 and CDR2 sequences are MGHDK and SYGVNS. V dropped 1 base and J dropped 1 base, with 4 bases sitting between them. CDR3 size: 13 residues. CDR3 amino acids: CASSESRNYGYTF. CDR3 DNA: TGTGCCAGCAGTGAATCTCGTAACTATGGCTACACCTTC.

The V call is TRBV11-2, the J call TRBJ2-7; 7 bases are shared with TRBD2. The V gene's germline CDR1 is SGHAT and CDR2 FQNNGV. The ends lost 7 bases at V and 1 base at J; junction bases unmatched: 7. CDR3 length: 14 amino acids. The CDR3 spells CASTPGLGSYEQYF. The CDR3 region has the DNA TGTGCCAGCACCCCTGGACTAGGATCCTACGAGCAGTACTTC.